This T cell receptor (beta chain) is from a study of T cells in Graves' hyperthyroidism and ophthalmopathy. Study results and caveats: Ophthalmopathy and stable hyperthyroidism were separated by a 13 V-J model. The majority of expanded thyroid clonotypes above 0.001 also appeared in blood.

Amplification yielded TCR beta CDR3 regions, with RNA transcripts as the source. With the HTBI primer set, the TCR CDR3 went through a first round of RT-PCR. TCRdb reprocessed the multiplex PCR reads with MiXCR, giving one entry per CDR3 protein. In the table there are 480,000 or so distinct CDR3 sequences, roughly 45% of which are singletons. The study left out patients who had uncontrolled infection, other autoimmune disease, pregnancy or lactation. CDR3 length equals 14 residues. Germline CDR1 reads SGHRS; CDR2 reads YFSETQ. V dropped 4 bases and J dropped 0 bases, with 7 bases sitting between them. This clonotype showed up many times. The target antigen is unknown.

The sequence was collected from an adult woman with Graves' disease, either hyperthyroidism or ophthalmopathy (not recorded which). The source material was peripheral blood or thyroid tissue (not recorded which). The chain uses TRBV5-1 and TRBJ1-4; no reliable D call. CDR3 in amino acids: CASSPEPTNEKLFF. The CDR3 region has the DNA TGCGCCAGCAGCCCCGAGCCAACTAATGAAAAACTGTTTTTT.